This TCR beta chain originates from a study of a mutant IDH1 vaccine in newly diagnosed glioma. Specified time point: week 11, during vaccination. Vaccination used 300 ug of mutant IDH1 20-mer peptide per dose, with topical imiquimod. Only in-frame clones appear in the TCRdb table, and some are missing; sequencing was by immunoSEQ multiplex PCR. The sample has roughly 110,000 clones; around 90% are singletons. In the case of this clone: Its antigen is not known.

The clonotype comes from a woman aged 50 to 60 with glioma. The sequences come from PBMCs, collected from a glioma patient whose treatment included an IDH1 peptide vaccine.

The CDR3 here is CASSVGTAYEQYF. DNA for the CDR3: TGTGCCAGCAGTGTGGGGACAGCCTACGAGCAGTACTTC. The V and J genes are TRBV6-1 and TRBJ2-7; 7 nucleotides match TRBD1. Germline V gives CDR1 MNHNS, CDR2 SASEGT. The CDR3 consists of 13 residues. Trimming removed 4 bases from V and 2 bases from J; junction bases left unmatched: 2.